This entry lists 18 T cell receptor beta chains sequenced from one sample in a study of T cell responses to AZD1222 COVID-19 vaccine. Repertoires were generated with immunoSEQ multiplex PCR, while TCRdb's copy carries only in-frame clones and drops some. The sample includes fewer than 200,000 clones, approximately 90% seen only once; the top ten take approximately 4.2%. The sample here was peripheral blood, taken 28 days after the second dose of the MenACWY control vaccine. The receptors shown here come from an adult who received the MenACWY meningococcal vaccine as a control.

The chain combines TRBV5-8 with TRBJ1-5; D might be TRBD1 (5 bases). The V gene lost 3 bases and the J gene lost 3 bases, with 13 bases spanning the gap. CDR3 length equals 15 residues. Germline-derived CDR1 and CDR2 are SGHTS and YDEGEE. The CDR3 sequence is CASSWGSVDNQPQHF. The CDR3 DNA follows: TGTGCCAGCAGCTGGGGGTCCGTCGACAATCAGCCCCAGCATTTT.

The DNA of the CDR3 is TGCGCCAGCAGCCTGGACGGTGGCTCTGGAAACACCATATATTTT. Translating it yields CASSLDGGSGNTIYF. This sequence joins TRBV5-1 and TRBJ1-3; no clear D. From germline, CDR1 is SGHRS and CDR2 YFSETQ. Deletions cut 4 bases from V and 0 bases from J, with 11 bases between. This CDR3 spans 15 amino acids. Together with reference TRBV5-1 and TRBJ1-3, the CDR3 gives the full variable domain: KAGVTQTPRYLIKTRGQQVTLSCSPISGHRSVSWYQQTPGQGLQFLFEYFSETQRNKGNFPGRFSGRQFSNSRSEMNVSTLELGDSALYLCASSLDGGSGNTIYFGEGSWLTVV.

The chain has TRBV2 and TRBJ2-1, with 7 bases identical to TRBD1. The CDR3 spans 17 residues. Germline values: CDR1 SNHLY, CDR2 FYNNEI. V shed 5 bases and J 3 bases; nucleotides not matched to a gene: 13. CDR3 in DNA: TGTGCCAGCAGTCGGAATCCGGGACAGATAAACTACAATGAGCAGTTCTTC. Its translation: CASSRNPGQINYNEQFF.

This clone has just one count. The V and J genes are TRBV6-6 and TRBJ2-2; 10 bases match TRBD1. The CDR3 length is 15 residues. Unmatched junction bases numbered 5, after V lost 5 bases and J lost 5 bases. Germline CDR1 and CDR2: MNHNY and SVGAGI (reference sequence). The CDR3 protein is CASSPRTGGTGELFF. CDR3 bases: TGTGCCAGCAGTCCGAGGACAGGGGGGACCGGGGAGCTGTTTTTT.

This clone has more than one count but fewer than ten. The chain carries TRBV7-2 and TRBJ2-2; D ambiguous. The CDR3 spans 14 residues. Trimming removed 2 bases at V and 9 bases at J, with 13 bases between. Germline V lookup: CDR1 SGHTA, CDR2 FQGNSA. Here the CDR3 DNA reads TGTGCCAGCAGCTTAAGGTCCGGTGACCGGGAGCTGTTTTTT. It is translated as CASSLRSGDRELFF.

The sample holds one count of this clone. J is TRBJ2-7 and V is TRBV19; perhaps TRBD1 as D (5 bases). V was trimmed by 6 bases and J by 4 bases, leaving 10 bases between them. The CDR3 spans 12 residues. The germline CDR1 and CDR2 sequences are LNHDA and SQIVND (reference sequence). CDR3 region: CASRNQGYEQYF. The CDR3 nucleotides read TGTGCCAGTAGAAATCAGGGTTACGAGCAGTACTTC. Supplemented by reference TRBV19 and TRBJ2-7, the full variable domain reads DGGITQSPKYLFRKEGQNVTLSCEQNLNHDAMYWYRQDPGQGLRLIYYSQIVNDFQKGDIAEGYSVSREKKESFPLTVTSAQKNPTAFYLCASRNQGYEQYFGPGTRLTVT.

J is TRBJ2-7 and V is TRBV6-5; D unresolved. Germline V gene data show CDR1 as MNHEY and CDR2 as SVGAGI. With 9 bases removed from V and 3 bases from J, the gap between germline ends came to 9 bases. The CDR3 spans 11 residues. As DNA, the CDR3 is TGTGCCAGTGGGCAGAACTACGAGCAGTACTTC. Protein sequence: CASGQNYEQYF.

The chain uses TRBV25-1 and TRBJ2-3, with 10 positions matching TRBD2. The CDR3 sequence is 15 residues long. Germline V gene lookup returns CDR1 MGHDK and CDR2 SYGVNS. The trim removed 4 bases at V and 1 base at J, leaving 2 bases unmatched. The CDR3 is CASSAGTSGTDTQYF. The CDR3 DNA sequence: TGTGCCAGCAGTGCCGGGACTAGCGGCACAGATACGCAGTATTTT.

The V and J genes are TRBV30 and TRBJ2-7; D not resolved. The germline V gene has CDR1 GTSNPN and CDR2 SVGIG (reference sequence). V lost 0 bases and J 3 bases, leaving 18 bases between the germline ends. The CDR3 covers 16 residues. This CDR3 is CAWSVLDGGPFYEQYF. DNA of the CDR3: TGTGCCTGGAGTGTACTGGATGGCGGCCCTTTCTACGAGCAGTACTTC. The whole variable domain, remainder taken from reference TRBV30 and TRBJ2-7, is SQTIHQWPATLVQPVGSPLSLECTVEGTSNPNLYWYRQAAGRGLQLLFYSVGIGQISSEVPQNLSASRPQDRQFILSSKKLLLSDSGFYLCAWSVLDGGPFYEQYFGPGTRLTVT.

This chain joins TRBV18 and TRBJ1-5; 12 bases agree with TRBD1. CDR1 and CDR2 (germline): KGHSH, LQKENI. This CDR3 has 19 amino acids. V lost 2 bases to trimming and J lost 5 bases; unmatched junction nucleotides: 13. CDR3 amino acids: CASSPNRVGTGGEDQPQHF. For the CDR3, the DNA is TGTGCCAGCTCACCAAATAGGGTCGGGACAGGGGGCGAAGATCAGCCCCAGCATTTT.

This clone was seen once. The chain recombines TRBV19 with TRBJ2-7, with D perhaps assigned TRBD1 or TRBD2 (5 bases each). Trimming shortened V by 2 bases and J by 0 bases, and 11 bases separated the two germline ends. Germline V gene data show CDR1 as LNHDA and CDR2 as SQIVND (reference sequence). CDR3 length: 15 residues. The CDR3: CASSITGRSSYEQYF. CDR3 nucleotides: TGTGCCAGTAGTATAACGGGACGGAGCTCCTACGAGCAGTACTTC.

The rearrangement links TRBV18 to TRBJ1-4; perhaps TRBD1 as D (6 bases). V shed 3 bases and J shed 2 bases, with 7 bases lying between them. This CDR3 comprises 14 residues. Germline V lookup: CDR1 KGHSH, CDR2 LQKENI. As DNA, the CDR3 is TGTGCCAGCTCACCGAGGGGGACTAATGAAAAACTGTTTTTT. The encoded protein is CASSPRGTNEKLFF.

The chain joins TRBV3-1 (or the pseudogene TRBV3-2) to TRBJ1-2; 9 bases are shared with TRBD1. The CDR3 runs to 14 residues. Germline loops: CDR1 LGHDT, CDR2 YNNKEL (reference sequence). The V and J ends lost 4 bases and 3 bases, in that order; junction bases with no gene match: 3. The CDR3 reads CASSRDREDYGYTF. CDR3 bases: TGTGCCAGCAGCCGGGACAGGGAGGACTATGGCTACACCTTC.

The chain uses TRBV11-2 and TRBJ2-7, with a possible D match to TRBD2 (5 bases). The germline V gene has CDR1 SGHAT and CDR2 FQNNGV. This CDR3 is built from 14 residues. The ends were cut back, 4 bases at V and 0 bases at J, with 10 bases in the middle. Written as DNA, the CDR3 is TGTGCCAGCAGCTCGGAGGTGAGCTCCTACGAGCAGTACTTC. The encoded protein is CASSSEVSSYEQYF.

The V call is TRBV5-1, the J call TRBJ2-1; D is unclear. The CDR3 spans 13 residues. The V end lost 6 bases, the J end lost 4 bases, and 11 bases lay between the germline ends. Per germline, CDR1 SGHRS and CDR2 YFSETQ. This chain's CDR3 is CASNSAAYNEQFF. The DNA for the CDR3 is TGCGCCAGCAATTCGGCAGCTTACAATGAGCAGTTCTTC.

This clone appeared a few times. The V and J genes are TRBV6-5 and TRBJ1-2; D is perhaps TRBD1 (5 bases). Trimming removed 2 bases from V and 8 bases from J, with 21 bases in between. The CDR3 spans 16 residues. CDR1 and CDR2 (germline): MNHEY, SVGAGI. The CDR3 is CASSYPHSGWPLGYTF. CDR3 in DNA: TGTGCCAGCAGTTACCCGCATTCAGGGTGGCCTCTGGGCTACACCTTC.

This chain uses TRBV19 with TRBJ1-2; 7 nucleotides line up with TRBD1. The CDR3 totals 15 residues. Germline lookup yields CDR1 LNHDA and CDR2 SQIVND (reference sequence). With 10 bases clipped from V and 2 bases from J, the junction kept 13 bases outside the gene matches. CDR3 nucleotides: TGTGCCACCCAATCTCCTGGGACAGCAAACTATGGCTACACCTTC. It codes for CATQSPGTANYGYTF. The variable domain in full, completed from reference TRBV19 and TRBJ1-2, reads DGGITQSPKYLFRKEGQNVTLSCEQNLNHDAMYWYRQDPGQGLRLIYYSQIVNDFQKGDIAEGYSVSREKKESFPLTVTSAQKNPTAFYLCATQSPGTANYGYTFGSGTRLTVV.

This clone was detected only once. This sequence joins TRBV24-1 and TRBJ2-3, with 8 bases identical to TRBD1. There are 15 residues in the CDR3. The trim removed 10 bases at V and 0 bases at J, leaving 8 bases unmatched. Germline V gives CDR1 KGHDR, CDR2 SFDVKD. CDR3 region: CATMGTGKSTDTQYF. CDR3 coding DNA: TGTGCCACGATGGGGACAGGAAAAAGCACAGATACGCAGTATTTT.